Only a few counts were recorded for the clone carrying this T cell receptor beta chain. Each CDR3 protein gets one entry after TCRdb re-called the 5' RACE reads with MiXCR. The sample holds roughly 720,000 distinct CDR3 sequences, approximately 18% seen once. The data derive from a study of identical twins. Germline V lookup: CDR1 DFQATT, CDR2 SNEGSKA (reference sequence). Trimming removed 3 bases at V and 2 bases at J, with 7 bases between. The CDR3 has 13 amino acids. The same data also contributed to another study, on T cells expressing NK-cell markers.

This clonotype was obtained from a young woman in good health. Sequenced input: PBMCs. This chain joins TRBV20-1 and TRBJ2-2, with D hard to call. CDR3 loop: CSASGLNTGELFF. The CDR3 DNA reads TGCAGTGCTAGCGGCCTTAACACCGGGGAGCTGTTTTTT.